This TCR beta chain was captured by sequencing in a study of early T cells in non-severe SARS-CoV-2 infection. Study-wide background: Sequencing was performed on bulk RNA from unsorted whole blood, leaving chains unpaired.

This clonotype was found many times. As yet, its antigen is unknown. Molecules of cDNA were individually given unique molecular identifiers that were attached to them. TCRdb passed the 5' RACE reads through MiXCR, listing each CDR3 protein once. The table lists roughly 69,000 distinct CDR3 sequences, about 10% of them singletons. The germline gives CDR1 MNHEY, CDR2 SVGEGT. CDR3 length: 15 amino acids. Trimming at V came to 9 bases and at J to 4 bases, leaving 10 bases not matched to a gene. Findings and caveats of the study: Matching against VDJdb likely underestimated virus-specific expansions, favoring anti-spike CD8.

This sample comprised whole blood, obtained at baseline. The chain combines TRBV6-2 or TRBV6-3 with TRBJ2-2, with 8 bases fitting TRBD1. This sequence was found in an adult who was a healthcare worker with PCR-confirmed SARS-CoV-2 infection or an uninfected control (not recorded which). The DNA of the CDR3 is TGTGCCAGTCGAGTTCAGGGGGCCATCACCGGGGAGCTGTTTTTT. It specifies CASRVQGAITGELFF.